A few counts support the clone carrying this T cell receptor delta chain. TCRdb's listed protein matches a much larger clone and diverges from this DNA's translation at residue 3, likely through a read error; the protein shown comes from the DNA. TCRdb reapplied CATT to the multiplex PCR reads. Here the sample spans 75,000 to 100,000 delta-chain clones, roughly 1.4% being singletons. The data originate from a study of γδ T cells in repeated Plasmodium falciparum infection. The receptor was derived from a pool of human donors (malaria-infected and uninfected, not separated). Sequenced material: gamma-delta T cells from blood.

CDR3 bases: TGTGCCCGTGACACATCGCCTAGTGGACTGGGGGATAAGGCCACCTACTCCTGGGACACCCGACAGATGTTTTTC. Translation gives CARDTSPSGLGDKATYSWDTRQMFF. The chain combines TRDV2 with TRDJ3; 11 nucleotides agree with TRDD3. TCRdb gives no J gene; it was assigned here by matching the DNA to germline. The CDR3 loop spans 25 amino acids. Germline-derived CDR1 and CDR2 are GEAIGNYY and EKD.